These T cell receptor beta chains were read from a single sample in a study of CD8+CD57+ T cells in acquired aplastic anemia. One entry per CDR3 protein results from TCRdb running MiXCR on the reads. Of some 160,000 distinct CDR3 sequences in the sample, roughly half were seen once. The sequenced material came from sorted CD4+, CD8+, or CD8+CD57+ T cells (not recorded which) from PBMCs. The receptors were gathered from a human donor with aplastic anemia. Each CDR3 is given with its conserved first and last residue. A D gene is named only where the DNA matches it firmly. Clone size is given for some rows only: seen once, a few or many times, or a class if the clone is expanded.

size: NA; D: TRBD2; V: TRBV12-3/TRBV12-4; J: TRBJ2-1; CDR3: CASGTSGNNEQFF; DNA: TGTGCCAGCGGGACTAGCGGCAACAATGAGCAGTTCTTC
size: NA; D: TRBD1; V: TRBV20-1; J: TRBJ2-7; CDR3: CSARGGTGIGWEQYF; DNA: TGCAGTGCTAGAGGCGGGACAGGTATAGGGTGGGAGCAGTACTTC
size: once; D: NA; V: TRBV10-3; J: TRBJ1-2; CDR3: CAISLRLGPYGYTF; DNA: TGTGCCATCAGCCTGAGGCTGGGACCTTATGGCTACACCTTC
size: few; D: NA; V: TRBV5-4; J: TRBJ1-2; CDR3: CASSVDSYDGYTF; DNA: TGTGCCAGCAGCGTGGACAGCTATGATGGCTACACCTTC
size: NA; D: NA; V: TRBV7-8; J: TRBJ2-7; CDR3: CASSLVGQTYEQYF; DNA: TGTGCCAGCAGCTTAGTAGGACAAACCTACGAGCAGTACTTC
size: many; D: NA; V: TRBV11-2; J: TRBJ2-6; CDR3: CASSLDGSGANVLTF; DNA: TGTGCCAGCAGCTTAGATGGGTCCGGGGCCAACGTCCTGACTTTC
size: many; D: NA; V: TRBV20-1; J: TRBJ2-5; CDR3: CSARRDQETQYF; DNA: TGCAGTGCTAGACGGGATCAAGAGACCCAGTACTTC
size: few; D: NA; V: TRBV4-1; J: TRBJ1-4; CDR3: CASSPREGATNEKLFF; DNA: TGCGCCAGCAGCCCCCGAGAGGGCGCAACTAATGAAAAACTGTTTTTT
size: NA; D: TRBD1; V: TRBV2; J: TRBJ1-2; CDR3: CASSGAGGAGGYTF; DNA: TGTGCCAGCAGTGGGGCAGGGGGCGCCGGCGGCTACACCTTC
size: many; D: TRBD1; V: TRBV6-1; J: TRBJ2-7; CDR3: CASSPGQGARAYF; DNA: TGTGCCAGCAGTCCCGGACAGGGGGCGAGGGCGTACTTC
size: NA; D: NA; V: TRBV5-1; J: TRBJ1-2; CDR3: CASSLEGTSLNGYTF; DNA: TGCGCCAGCAGCTTGGAAGGGACGTCCCTAAACGGCTACACCTTC
size: NA; D: NA; V: TRBV20-1; J: TRBJ1-2; CDR3: CSATGTNYGYTF; DNA: TGCAGTGCTACAGGCACTAACTATGGCTACACCTTC
size: many; D: NA; V: TRBV20-1; J: TRBJ2-5; CDR3: CSARAGGGAETQYF; DNA: TGCAGTGCTAGAGCTGGGGGTGGGGCGGAGACCCAGTACTTC
size: few; D: NA; V: TRBV9; J: TRBJ1-2; CDR3: CAGGSGYTF; DNA: TGTGCCGGGGGCTCCGGCTACACCTTC
size: NA; D: TRBD1; V: TRBV7-2; J: TRBJ2-5; CDR3: CASSKTGGGYETQYF; DNA: TGTGCCAGCAGCAAGACAGGGGGCGGTTACGAGACCCAGTACTTC
size: many; D: NA; V: TRBV20-1; J: TRBJ1-1; CDR3: CSARDFGNPTEAFF; DNA: TGCAGTGCTAGAGATTTCGGCAATCCGACGGAAGCTTTCTTT
size: many; D: NA; V: TRBV15; J: TRBJ1-5; CDR3: CATSRGFFNQPQHF; DNA: TGTGCCACCAGCAGAGGGTTTTTCAATCAGCCCCAGCATTTT
size: NA; D: TRBD1; V: TRBV19; J: TRBJ2-7; CDR3: CASSTRGSGEQYF; DNA: TGTGCCAGTAGTACCAGGGGGTCGGGAGAGCAGTACTTC
size: NA; D: NA; V: TRBV5-1; J: TRBJ2-7; CDR3: CASRSTDSSSYEQYF; DNA: TGCGCCAGCCGCTCCACAGACTCGAGCTCCTACGAGCAGTACTTC
size: few; D: NA; V: TRBV5-1; J: TRBJ2-2; CDR3: CASSLGRSGGAVTGELFF; DNA: TGCGCCAGCAGCTTGGGGCGTTCTGGGGGGGCCGTCACCGGGGAGCTGTTTTTT
size: many; D: NA; V: TRBV2; J: TRBJ2-6; CDR3: CASSRRGVGANVLTF; DNA: TGTGCCAGCAGCCGCCGAGGGGTCGGGGCCAACGTCCTGACTTTC
size: NA; D: NA; V: TRBV4-3; J: TRBJ1-3; CDR3: CASSQFGAGLVSGNTIYF; DNA: TGCGCCAGCAGCCAATTCGGCGCAGGGCTAGTCTCTGGAAACACCATATATTTT
size: once; D: NA; V: TRBV29-1; J: TRBJ1-5; CDR3: CSVSRGRNNQPQHF; DNA: TGCAGCGTAAGCCGCGGTAGAAACAATCAGCCCCAGCATTTT
size: NA; D: TRBD1; V: TRBV6-2/TRBV6-3; J: TRBJ2-3; CDR3: CASSDRGDTDTQYF; DNA: TGTGCCAGCAGCGACAGGGGAGACACAGATACGCAGTATTTT
size: many; D: NA; V: TRBV19; J: TRBJ1-2; CDR3: CASRDGTGNYGYTF; DNA: TGTGCCAGTAGAGACGGGACGGGGAACTATGGCTACACCTTC
size: NA; D: NA; V: TRBV6-4; J: TRBJ2-3; CDR3: CATSGRDTDTQYF; DNA: TGTGCCACCTCTGGGCGGGACACAGATACGCAGTATTTT
size: NA; D: NA; V: TRBV19; J: TRBJ2-3; CDR3: CASVPDRSTDTQYF; DNA: TGTGCCAGTGTCCCAGACAGGAGCACAGATACGCAGTATTTT
size: NA; D: NA; V: TRBV15; J: TRBJ1-4; CDR3: CATSGTGTEELPF; DNA: TGTGCCACCAGCGGCACAGGCACTGAAGAACTGCCTTTT
size: many; D: TRBD2; V: TRBV2; J: TRBJ2-7; CDR3: CASRGTSGGRSSYEQYF; DNA: TGTGCCAGCAGAGGGACTAGCGGGGGCCGGAGCTCCTACGAGCAGTACTTC
size: NA; D: TRBD1; V: TRBV10-3; J: TRBJ1-2; CDR3: CAISAGGVTYGYTF; DNA: TGTGCCATCAGCGCAGGGGGGGTTACCTATGGCTACACCTTC
size: NA; D: NA; V: TRBV28; J: TRBJ1-5; CDR3: CASSLLPRISNQPQHF; DNA: TGTGCCAGCAGTTTATTGCCCCGAATTAGCAATCAGCCCCAGCATTTT
size: few; D: NA; V: TRBV24-1; J: TRBJ2-3; CDR3: CATKDGVITDTQYF; DNA: TGTGCCACCAAGGATGGGGTTATCACAGATACGCAGTATTTT
size: many; D: TRBD2; V: TRBV19; J: TRBJ2-5; CDR3: CASTPGLAEQETQYF; DNA: TGTGCCAGTACCCCGGGACTAGCGGAACAAGAGACCCAGTACTTC
size: NA; D: NA; V: TRBV10-3; J: TRBJ1-5; CDR3: CAISDNWGNQPQHF; DNA: TGTGCCATCAGTGATAACTGGGGCAATCAGCCCCAGCATTTT
size: many; D: TRBD2; V: TRBV5-1; J: TRBJ2-1; CDR3: CASSPRLAGQNEQFF; DNA: TGCGCCAGCAGCCCTCGACTAGCAGGCCAGAATGAGCAGTTCTTC
size: many; D: NA; V: TRBV20-1; J: TRBJ1-6; CDR3: CSAPVLSSYNSPLHF; DNA: TGCAGTGCGCCAGTGTTGAGCTCCTATAATTCACCCCTCCACTTT
size: NA; D: NA; V: TRBV5-4; J: TRBJ2-5; CDR3: CASRNYGGRETQYF; DNA: TGTGCCAGCAGGAATTACGGTGGGCGGGAGACCCAGTACTTC
size: NA; D: TRBD2; V: TRBV10-1; J: TRBJ2-3; CDR3: CASSESRNRASGYF; DNA: TGCGCCAGCAGTGAGTCACGTAATAGGGCTAGCGGGTATTTT
size: NA; D: TRBD2; V: TRBV7-2; J: TRBJ2-1; CDR3: CASSLAQTSGGPHNEQFF; DNA: TGTGCCAGCAGCTTAGCGCAGACTAGCGGGGGGCCACACAATGAGCAGTTCTTC
size: many; D: TRBD1; V: TRBV5-5; J: TRBJ1-1; CDR3: CASSLGQGALNTEAFF; DNA: TGTGCCAGCAGCTTGGGACAGGGGGCGTTGAACACTGAAGCTTTCTTT
size: NA; D: NA; V: TRBV7-2; J: TRBJ2-3; CDR3: CASRRLTDTQYF; DNA: TGTGCCAGCAGGCGTCTCACAGATACGCAGTATTTT
size: few; D: TRBD1; V: TRBV24-1; J: TRBJ2-1; CDR3: CATSAPTGTGTNEQFF; DNA: TGTGCCACCAGTGCTCCGACCGGGACAGGGACCAATGAGCAGTTCTTC
size: many; D: TRBD1; V: TRBV2; J: TRBJ1-6; CDR3: CASSDGQDNSPLHF; DNA: TGTGCCAGCAGTGACGGACAGGATAATTCACCCCTCCACTTT
size: many; D: NA; V: TRBV27; J: TRBJ1-4; CDR3: CASRSTQGKLFF; DNA: TGTGCCAGCAGATCAACACAGGGAAAACTGTTTTTT
size: many; D: NA; V: TRBV29-1; J: TRBJ2-1; CDR3: CSVEVFADNEQFF; DNA: TGCAGCGTTGAAGTTTTTGCCGACAATGAGCAGTTCTTC
size: NA; D: TRBD2; V: TRBV9; J: TRBJ2-1; CDR3: CASSVVGGGAGIEQFF; DNA: TGTGCCAGCAGCGTAGTAGGCGGGGGGGCCGGTATTGAGCAGTTCTTC
size: few; D: NA; V: TRBV19; J: TRBJ2-7; CDR3: CASSIGTGTYEQYF; DNA: TGTGCCAGTAGTATTGGGACGGGAACCTACGAGCAGTACTTC